The rows below give T cell receptor beta chains drawn from one sample of a study of long-term antiretroviral therapy in people with HIV. Repertoires were generated with immunoSEQ multiplex PCR, while TCRdb's copy carries only in-frame clones and drops some. Altogether about 28,000 clones are present, less than 90% being singletons, with the ten largest covering over 5%. The sample in question was unsorted PBMCs, obtained 0.4 years after starting antiretroviral therapy. These receptor sequences come from a man aged 18-30 years with HIV. The CDR3 runs from the conserved cysteine through the conserved F or W. D genes are given only for firm matches. Size values are once, few and many counts, or a class for expanded clones, and some rows have none.

>15|TRBJ1-2|TRBV28|NA|TRBD1
CASSPGGQGDYGYTF
TGTGCCAGCAGTCCCGGGGGACAGGGAGACTATGGCTACACCTTC
>16|TRBJ1-5|TRBV19|NA|TRBD1
CASSLMRQGHNQPQHF
TGTGCCAGTAGCCTAATGAGACAGGGGCACAATCAGCCCCAGCATTTT
>15|TRBJ2-1|TRBV9|NA|NA
CASSVDPWAGNEQFF
TGTGCCAGCAGCGTAGACCCCTGGGCGGGTAATGAGCAGTTCTTC
>17|TRBJ1-5|TRBV28|once|NA
CASSLMATTGGSQPQHF
TGTGCCAGCAGTTTAATGGCGACAACCGGGGGAAGTCAGCCCCAGCATTTT
>14|TRBJ2-7|TRBV28|NA|NA
CASSLSGVVYEQYF
TGTGCCAGCAGTTTGTCCGGGGTGGTCTACGAGCAGTACTTC
>15|TRBJ2-2|TRBV27|NA|TRBD1
CASSPGTGEPGELFF
TGTGCCAGCAGTCCCGGGACAGGGGAGCCCGGGGAGCTGTTTTTT
>16|TRBJ1-1|TRBV10-3|few|NA
CAISDGTSSRVTEAFF
TGTGCCATCAGCGACGGGACATCAAGTAGGGTCACTGAAGCTTTCTTT
>14|TRBJ2-7|TRBV28|once|TRBD2
CASSRLAGFYEQYF
TGTGCCAGCAGTCGACTAGCGGGATTCTACGAGCAGTACTTC
>13|TRBJ2-7|TRBV27|NA|TRBD1
CASSWTGGPEQYF
TGTGCCAGCAGTTGGACAGGGGGCCCCGAGCAGTACTTC
>15|TRBJ2-2|TRBV11-3|NA|TRBD1
CASSHRDRDTGELFF
TGTGCCAGCAGCCACCGGGACAGGGACACCGGGGAGCTGTTTTTT
>12|TRBJ2-7|TRBV29-1|NA|NA
CSVEGGLAEQYF
TGCAGCGTTGAAGGGGGCCTCGCCGAGCAGTACTTC
>16|TRBJ2-7|TRBV7-9|NA|TRBD1
CASSPTRGQGSYEQYF
TGTGCCAGCAGTCCTACGCGGGGACAGGGGTCCTACGAGCAGTACTTC
>15|TRBJ2-7|TRBV28|once|TRBD1
CASSPGTESSYEQYF
TGTGCCAGCAGCCCCGGGACAGAGAGCTCCTACGAGCAGTACTTC
>15|TRBJ1-1|TRBV5-8|NA|NA
CASSLGLGASTEAFF
TGTGCCAGCAGCTTAGGTTTGGGGGCGAGCACTGAAGCTTTCTTT
>16|TRBJ1-1|TRBV5-1|NA|NA
CASSSTGSAGPTEAFF
TGCGCCAGCAGCTCCACAGGGAGCGCAGGGCCCACTGAAGCTTTCTTT
>17|TRBJ2-7|TRBV9|NA|TRBD1
CASSVGFWTGGPYEQYF
TGTGCCAGCAGCGTAGGCTTCTGGACAGGGGGCCCCTACGAGCAGTACTTC
>14|TRBJ2-1|TRBV7-2|once|NA
CASSLGAGGNEQFF
TGTGCCAGCAGCTTAGGAGCGGGCGGAAATGAGCAGTTCTTC
>12|TRBJ2-1|TRBV27|NA|NA
CASSLYGGGQFF
TGTGCCAGCAGTTTATACGGCGGCGGGCAGTTCTTC
>11|TRBJ1-1|TRBV28|NA|NA
CASKGPTEAFF
TGTGCCAGCAAAGGACCCACTGAAGCTTTCTTT
>15|TRBJ1-4|TRBV4-1|NA|NA
CASSQDERGWEKLFF
TGCGCCAGCAGCCAAGATGAGAGGGGTTGGGAAAAACTGTTTTTT
>14|TRBJ1-1|TRBV7-8|NA|NA
CASSLDSRNTEAFF
TGTGCCAGCAGCTTAGATAGCCGGAACACTGAAGCTTTCTTT
>14|TRBJ1-1|TRBV7-9|NA|NA
CASSLETRNTEAFF
TGTGCCAGCAGCTTGGAGACAAGGAACACTGAAGCTTTCTTT
>15|TRBJ1-3|TRBV28|NA|NA
CASSFAGGFGNTIYF
TGTGCCAGCAGTTTTGCGGGGGGCTTCGGAAACACCATATATTTT
>16|TRBJ2-4|TRBV7-9|NA|NA
CASSLVVGAGKNIQYF
TGTGCCAGCAGCTTGGTCGTAGGTGCAGGCAAAAACATTCAGTACTTC
>16|TRBJ1-2|TRBV13|NA|NA
CASSLGGGGGSYGYTF
TGTGCCAGCAGCTTAGGAGGAGGAGGGGGTTCTTATGGCTACACCTTC
>14|TRBJ2-3|TRBV27|NA|NA
CASSLLGATDTQYF
TGTGCCAGCAGTTTATTGGGGGCTACAGATACGCAGTATTTT
>14|TRBJ2-3|TRBV5-4|NA|NA
CASRPRARSDTQYF
TGTGCCAGCAGGCCAAGAGCTAGATCAGATACGCAGTATTTT
>16|TRBJ2-7|TRBV15|NA|TRBD2
CATSRDRSGGGHEQYF
TGTGCCACCAGCAGAGACAGAAGCGGGGGTGGGCACGAGCAGTACTTC
>15|TRBJ2-7|TRBV5-4|few|NA
CASSYWDSGGYEQYF
TGTGCCAGCAGCTACTGGGATAGCGGAGGATACGAGCAGTACTTC
>13|TRBJ1-1|TRBV19|once|NA
CASSIDRVTEAFF
TGTGCCAGTAGTATAGACAGGGTCACTGAAGCTTTCTTT
>14|TRBJ1-1|TRBV9|few|NA
CASSGGGVNTEAFF
TGTGCCAGCAGCGGCGGGGGAGTGAACACTGAAGCTTTCTTT
>19|TRBJ2-7|TRBV28|NA|NA
CASSASGRGGGGLNYEQYF
TGTGCCAGCAGTGCGTCGGGTAGGGGGGGAGGTGGGTTGAACTACGAGCAGTACTTC
>11|TRBJ1-2|TRBV2|once|NA
CASRGNYGYTF
TGTGCCAGCAGAGGGAACTATGGCTACACCTTC
>14|TRBJ2-7|TRBV15|NA|NA
CATSREEGEGEQYF
TGTGCCACCAGCAGAGAGGAGGGAGAGGGGGAGCAGTACTTC
>15|TRBJ2-7|TRBV4-1|NA|TRBD1
CASSQDEDRAYEQYF
TGCGCCAGCAGCCAAGATGAGGACAGGGCCTACGAGCAGTACTTC
>13|TRBJ2-7|TRBV5-1|NA|NA
CASSWGRAYEQYF
TGCGCCAGCAGTTGGGGACGGGCCTACGAGCAGTACTTC
>16|TRBJ2-2|TRBV6-6|NA|NA
CASSLVSVNPTGELFF
TGTGCCAGCAGCCTGGTTAGCGTTAACCCAACCGGGGAGCTGTTTTTT
>15|TRBJ2-7|TRBV4-1|NA|NA
CASSQVEQGVYEQYF
TGCGCCAGCAGCCAAGTTGAGCAGGGAGTCTACGAGCAGTACTTC
>14|TRBJ1-1|TRBV2|NA|TRBD1
CARRRDRENTEAFF
TGTGCCCGACGGAGGGACAGAGAGAACACTGAAGCTTTCTTT
>15|TRBJ1-1|TRBV28|NA|NA
CASSFIGTQNTEAFF
TGTGCCAGCAGTTTCATAGGGACACAGAACACTGAAGCTTTCTTT
>15|TRBJ2-7|TRBV11-1|NA|NA
CASSLVGEPDYEQYF
TGTGCCAGCAGCTTAGTTGGCGAGCCGGACTACGAGCAGTACTTC
>14|TRBJ2-2|TRBV6-6|NA|NA
CASSYGFNTGELFF
TGTGCCAGCAGTTACGGGTTTAACACCGGGGAGCTGTTTTTT
>11|TRBJ1-2|TRBV9|NA|NA
CASQGMWGYTF
TGTGCCAGCCAGGGCATGTGGGGCTACACCTTC
>14|TRBJ1-2|TRBV15|NA|TRBD1
CATSRNRDRDGYTF
TGTGCCACCAGCAGAAACCGGGACAGGGATGGCTACACCTTC
>15|TRBJ2-2|TRBV21-1|NA|NA
CASVKGRGDTGELFF
TGTGCCAGTGTAAAAGGCAGGGGGGACACCGGGGAGCTGTTTTTT
>14|TRBJ1-5|TRBV5-6|once|NA
CASSRRYSNQPQHF
TGTGCCAGCAGCCGACGGTATAGCAATCAGCCCCAGCATTTT
>15|TRBJ2-3|TRBV19|NA|TRBD1
CASSIDRTGGDTQYF
TGTGCCAGTAGTATAGATCGGACAGGGGGAGATACGCAGTATTTT
>19|TRBJ1-2|TRBV27|NA|NA
CASSVLPGQSPTLNYGYTF
TGTGCCAGCAGTGTCCTACCGGGACAATCACCCACCCTTAACTATGGCTACACCTTC
>13|TRBJ2-3|TRBV11-2|NA|NA
CASSQLTVDTQYF
TGTGCCAGCAGCCAACTGACAGTTGATACGCAGTATTTT